Shown below are 32 T cell receptor beta chains from a single sample sequenced in a study of blood T cell repertoires in COVID-19. Data came from immunoSEQ multiplex PCR; TCRdb stores just in-frame clones and leaves some out. This sample has fewer than 110,000 clones, with roughly 87% found just once. Sequencing was performed on peripheral blood. Source of these receptors: a human donor in a cohort sampled during active COVID-19.

The V gene is TRBV7-8, the J gene TRBJ1-1; tentative D call: TRBD1 (5 bases). From germline, CDR1 is SGHVS and CDR2 FQNEAQ. CDR3 length: 12 amino acids. The germline V and J ends were trimmed by 3 bases and 4 bases, with 6 bases remaining between them. CDR3 in DNA: TGTGCCAGCAGCTTCACAGGCACTGAAGCTTTCTTT. This translates into CASSFTGTEAFF.

The chain is built from TRBV20-1 and TRBJ2-3; TRBD2 matches at 9 bases. CDR3 size: 19 residues. Germline CDR1 DFQATT, CDR2 SNEGSKA (reference sequence). Trimming removed 3 bases from V and 1 base from J; junction bases left unmatched: 17. The CDR3 spells CSASSLAGGQSLGTDTQYF. In DNA, the CDR3 is TGCAGTGCTAGTTCTCTTGCGGGAGGGCAGTCGTTGGGCACAGATACGCAGTATTTT.

This clone has just one count. The CDR3 sequence is CASSLHALASYEQYF. CDR3 in DNA: TGTGCCAGCAGCTTACATGCACTTGCCTCCTACGAGCAGTACTTC. V usage is TRBV7-9 and J usage is TRBJ2-7; D not certain. Looked up from germline, CDR1 is SEHNR and CDR2 is FQNEAQ (reference sequence). Trimming stripped 2 bases from V and 0 bases from J, with 11 bases between. This CDR3 spans 15 amino acids.

The CDR3 DNA follows: TGTGCCAGCAGCCCACGACAGTATGCCTACGAGCAGTACTTC. As protein: CASSPRQYAYEQYF. J is TRBJ2-7 and V is TRBV7-6; perhaps TRBD1 as D (5 bases). In germline, CDR1 is SGHVS, CDR2 FNYEAQ. The germline V and J ends were trimmed by 5 bases and 2 bases, with 13 bases remaining between them. The CDR3 extends over 14 amino acids.

The count of this clone is one. The V and J genes are TRBV15 and TRBJ2-2; no definite D call. Trimming left V 0 bases short and J 6 bases short, with 8 bases between. The CDR3 runs to 14 residues. Germline-derived CDR1 and CDR2 are LNHNV and YYDKDF (reference sequence). In nucleotides, the CDR3 is TGTGCCACCAGCAGAGATCTGGGCGCCGGGGAGCTGTTTTTT. Its protein is CATSRDLGAGELFF.

The J gene is TRBJ2-1, the V gene TRBV2, with D possibly matching TRBD2 (6 bases). This CDR3 is built from 14 residues. Trimming stripped 6 bases from V and 4 bases from J, with 13 bases between. Per the germline V gene, CDR1 is SNHLY and CDR2 is FYNNEI. The CDR3 here is CASRDYDAYNEQFF. CDR3 nucleotide sequence: TGTGCCAGCAGGGACTACGATGCATACAATGAGCAGTTCTTC.

The chain uses TRBV29-1 and TRBJ1-4; weak D call: TRBD1 (6 bases). V lost 3 bases to trimming and J lost 8 bases, with 22 bases between them. Per germline, CDR1 SQVTM and CDR2 ANQGSEA. The CDR3 is 16 residues long. The CDR3 DNA reads TGCAGCGTTGAGATCCGGGGAGGGGGATACCGGGAAAAACTGTTTTTT. It specifies CSVEIRGGGYREKLFF.

This rearrangement joins TRBV10-3 to TRBJ1-1; D is undetermined. Germline V gene data show CDR1 as ENHRY and CDR2 as SYGVKD. This CDR3 has 13 residues. Trimming removed 3 bases at V and 1 base at J, with 6 bases between. DNA for the CDR3: TGTGCCATCAGTGATCTAGGGAACACTGAAGCTTTCTTT. It is translated as CAISDLGNTEAFF.

The chain is built from TRBV7-9 and TRBJ2-3; possibly TRBD1 for D (6 bases). The length of the CDR3 is 14 residues. Germline lookup yields CDR1 SEHNR and CDR2 FQNEAQ (reference sequence). The V and J ends lost 5 bases and 3 bases respectively, with 12 bases between them. This CDR3 reads CASSQRTVTDTQYF. The CDR3 DNA reads as TGTGCCAGCAGCCAGAGGACAGTGACAGATACGCAGTATTTT.

V is TRBV5-6 and J is TRBJ1-2, with TRBD1 matching 11 bases. The CDR3 is 13 residues long. Germline V gene lookup returns CDR1 SGHDT and CDR2 YYEEEE. V lost 3 bases, J lost 10 bases, and 5 bases stayed unmatched. The CDR3 bases are TGTGCCAGCAGCTGGGGACAGGGGGTGAACTACACCTTC. It specifies CASSWGQGVNYTF. The full variable domain, in which reference TRBV5-6 and TRBJ1-2 provide the parts outside the CDR3, is DAGVTQSPTHLIKTRGQQVTLRCSPKSGHDTVSWYQQALGQGPQFIFQYYEEEERQRGNFPDRFSGHQFPNYSSELNVNALLLGDSALYLCASSWGQGVNYTFGSGTRLTVV.

The rearrangement uses TRBV4-1 and TRBJ2-7, with D unclear. This CDR3 has 12 residues. Germline CDR1 reads MGHRA; CDR2 reads YSYEKL. Trimming removed 1 base at V and 6 bases at J, with 7 bases between. Written as DNA, the CDR3 is TGCGCCAGCAGCCAAGGAGCCACCGAGCAGTACTTC. Its translation: CASSQGATEQYF.

The CDR3 DNA is TGTGCCAGCCTCCCTTCACAGGGATACGGCTACACCTTC. Translation: CASLPSQGYGYTF. The chain links TRBV12-3 or TRBV12-4 to TRBJ1-2; TRBD1 might be the D (6 bases). Trimming took 8 bases from V and 8 from J, leaving 18 bases between them. The CDR3 contains 13 residues.

The rearrangement uses TRBV30 and TRBJ1-2; 12 bases agree with TRBD1. CDR3 size: 17 residues. In germline, CDR1 is GTSNPN, CDR2 SVGIG (reference sequence). V was pared by 0 bases and J by 4 bases, with 9 bases of the junction left unmatched. This CDR3 reads CAWSVWDRGRFSYGYTF. The CDR3 DNA sequence: TGTGCCTGGAGTGTATGGGACAGGGGGCGGTTTAGCTATGGCTACACCTTC.

The J gene is TRBJ2-7, the V gene TRBV3-1 (or the pseudogene TRBV3-2); 13 bases are a match to TRBD2. The V and J ends lost 4 bases and 0 bases, in that order; junction bases with no gene match: 9. The length of the CDR3 is 18 residues. CDR1 LGHDT and CDR2 YNNKEL come from the germline V gene (reference sequence). The CDR3 reads CASSPRGLAGSSSYEQYF. CDR3 nucleotides: TGTGCCAGCAGCCCTCGGGGACTAGCGGGGTCAAGCTCCTACGAGCAGTACTTC.

This sequence joins TRBV19 and TRBJ2-3, with 8 bases fitting TRBD1. The CDR3 is made up of 15 amino acids. Germline-derived CDR1 and CDR2 are LNHDA and SQIVND (reference sequence). With 3 bases clipped from V and 6 bases from J, the junction kept 8 bases outside the gene matches. CDR3 DNA: TGTGCCAGTAGTATGCGTCAGGGGGCCGGGGATACGCAGTATTTT. It is translated as CASSMRQGAGDTQYF.

V usage is TRBV7-2 and J usage is TRBJ1-2, with a possible D match to TRBD1 (6 bases). The germline V gene encodes CDR1 SGHTA and CDR2 FQGNSA. The germline V and J ends were trimmed by 4 bases and 7 bases, with 16 bases remaining between them. The CDR3 runs 14 residues. The CDR3 DNA reads as TGTGCCAGCAGCTCTCGACAGGCGGCTATTGGCTACACCTTC. It is translated as CASSSRQAAIGYTF. Combining the CDR3 with reference TRBV7-2 and TRBJ1-2 gives the whole variable domain GAGVSQSPSNKVTEKGKDVELRCDPISGHTALYWYRQSLGQGLEFLIYFQGNSAPDKSGLPSDRFSAERTGGSVSTLTIQRTQQEDSAVYLCASSSRQAAIGYTFGSGTRLTVV.

The chain recombines TRBV7-6 with TRBJ2-4, with 12 positions matching TRBD1. CDR3 size: 20 residues. V was pared by 8 bases and J by 1 base, with 18 bases of the junction left unmatched. Germline V gene sequence: CDR1 SGHVS, CDR2 FNYEAQ. The CDR3 sequence is CASSLRAPGQGAVAKNIQYF. DNA for the CDR3: TGTGCCAGCTCACTTAGGGCCCCGGGACAGGGGGCCGTGGCCAAAAACATTCAGTACTTC.

This clone was found a few times. The rearrangement links TRBV5-1 to TRBJ1-1; tentative D call: TRBD1 (5 bases). V lost 2 bases to trimming and J lost 7 bases, with 9 bases between them. Germline CDR1 SGHRS, CDR2 YFSETQ. This CDR3 region has 12 residues. The CDR3 DNA is TGCGCCAGCAGCTTAGAGACAGATGAAGCTTTCTTT. This translates into CASSLETDEAFF.

The rearrangement uses TRBV4-1 and TRBJ2-7, with 10 bases aligning to TRBD1. CDR1 MGHRA and CDR2 YSYEKL come from the germline V gene. V lost 1 base and J lost 2; bases outside the gene matches: 8. The CDR3 totals 17 residues. The CDR3 is CASSQVGTGTGAYEQYF. For the CDR3, the DNA is TGCGCCAGCAGCCAAGTCGGAACCGGGACAGGGGCCTACGAGCAGTACTTC.

This clone came up once. The genes are TRBV5-1 and TRBJ2-3, with 8 bases fitting TRBD1. CDR1 SGHRS and CDR2 YFSETQ come from the germline V gene. V dropped 4 bases and J dropped 2; count of bases not matched to a gene: 6. The CDR3 loop spans 15 amino acids. This CDR3 reads CASSIEDRDTDTQYF. The CDR3, as DNA: TGCGCCAGCAGCATCGAGGACAGGGACACAGATACGCAGTATTTT.

This clone was seen once. This chain uses TRBV6-5 with TRBJ2-1, with TRBD2 as a possible D gene (5 bases). In germline, CDR1 is MNHEY, CDR2 SVGAGI. The CDR3 consists of 15 residues. V lost 2 bases and J lost 5, with 13 bases in between. CDR3 coding DNA: TGTGCCAGCAGTTACGGGTCTAGCAGAGACAATGAGCAGTTCTTC. Translation gives CASSYGSSRDNEQFF.

This clone was found once. The V and J genes are TRBV19 and TRBJ1-1; 8 bases match TRBD1. CDR1 and CDR2 (germline): LNHDA, SQIVND (reference sequence). Trimming removed 5 bases from V and 4 bases from J; junction bases left unmatched: 6. This CDR3 has 14 residues. CDR3 bases: TGTGCCAGTAGTCCCAACAGGGGGAGCACTGAAGCTTTCTTT. Amino acid sequence: CASSPNRGSTEAFF.

The chain uses TRBV2 and TRBJ2-7, with D perhaps TRBD1 (6 bases). V was trimmed by 7 bases and J by 3 bases, leaving 22 bases between them. The CDR3 is 16 residues long. From germline, CDR1 is SNHLY and CDR2 FYNNEI. The CDR3 DNA sequence: TGTGCCAGCAAACCTAAAACAGGGTCCGCGAACTACGAGCAGTACTTC. Translated, it gives CASKPKTGSANYEQYF.

This CDR3 reads CASSFTGTGGAQQFF. CDR3 nucleotide sequence: TGCGCCAGCAGCTTCACCGGGACAGGGGGGGCTCAGCAGTTCTTC. This rearrangement joins TRBV5-1 to TRBJ2-1, with 11 positions matching TRBD1. Germline assignment: CDR1 SGHRS and CDR2 YFSETQ. The CDR3 covers 15 residues. The J segment lost 11 bases and the V segment lost 2 bases, leaving 9 bases of the junction unmatched.

The chain uses TRBV4-1 and TRBJ1-1; D ambiguous. The CDR3 spans 13 residues. Germline CDR1 reads MGHRA; CDR2 reads YSYEKL. V was shortened by 4 bases and J by 1 base, with 7 bases between the two germline ends. This CDR3 reads CASSRVGNTEAFF. CDR3 in DNA: TGCGCCAGCAGCCGAGTCGGGAACACTGAAGCTTTCTTT.

This clone was counted a single time. This chain joins TRBV10-2 and TRBJ2-2, with a weak D call TRBD1 (6 bases). Germline-derived CDR1 and CDR2 are WSHSY and SAAADI. The CDR3 has 15 amino acids. Trimming pared 3 bases from V and 4 bases from J, leaving 12 bases between. The DNA for the CDR3 is TGCGCCAGCAGTGATGCGCAGGGGACCACCGGGGAGCTGTTTTTT. Protein: CASSDAQGTTGELFF.

CDR3 sequence reads: CSASGREDEKLFF. CDR3 DNA sequence: TGCAGTGCTAGTGGCAGGGAGGATGAAAAACTGTTTTTT. The rearrangement uses TRBV20-1 and TRBJ1-4; tentatively, D is TRBD1 (5 bases). V was trimmed by 3 bases and J by 6 bases, leaving 11 bases between them. There are 13 residues in the CDR3. Per the germline V gene, CDR1 is DFQATT and CDR2 is SNEGSKA (reference sequence).

The chain employs TRBV20-1 and TRBJ2-5, with D perhaps TRBD2 (5 bases). The CDR3 is 15 amino acids. V shed 3 bases and J shed 4 bases, with 18 bases lying between them. Germline CDR1 and CDR2: DFQATT and SNEGSKA (reference sequence). This chain's CDR3 is CSASMAGLFLETQYF. The CDR3 region has the DNA TGCAGTGCTAGTATGGCGGGCCTATTCCTAGAGACCCAGTACTTC.

This chain joins TRBV5-6 and TRBJ1-4; unclear D gene. Looked up from germline, CDR1 is SGHDT and CDR2 is YYEEEE. CDR3 length: 13 residues. V lost 0 bases, J lost 5 bases, and 5 bases lay in between. Here the CDR3 reads CASSLVPNEKLFF. The CDR3 coding sequence is TGTGCCAGCAGCTTGGTCCCGAATGAAAAACTGTTTTTT.

V is TRBV11-2 and J is TRBJ2-1; D uncertain. Germline lookup yields CDR1 SGHAT and CDR2 FQNNGV. V was clipped by 5 bases and J by 2 bases, with 4 bases between them. The CDR3 consists of 12 residues. The DNA for the CDR3 is TGTGCCAGCAGCCCAACCTACAATGAGCAGTTCTTC. It translates to CASSPTYNEQFF.

This clone showed up just a few times. The chain combines TRBV27 with TRBJ2-7; the D gene is possibly TRBD1 (7 bases). Germline V CDR1 and CDR2: MNHEY, SMNVEV (reference sequence). Trimming shortened V by 2 bases and J by 2 bases, and 13 bases separated the two germline ends. The CDR3 spans 15 residues. The CDR3 DNA reads as TGTGCCAGCAGTTTAAGCCAGGGGGGCCCCTACGAGCAGTACTTC. Translating gives CASSLSQGGPYEQYF.

This clone was recorded once. The rearrangement uses TRBV18 and TRBJ2-3, with D unresolved. The CDR3 is 14 residues long. V lost 0 bases and J 3 bases, leaving 7 bases between the germline ends. Per germline, CDR1 KGHSH and CDR2 LQKENI. The CDR3 loop is CASSPPATTDTQYF. The DNA for the CDR3 is TGTGCCAGCTCACCACCGGCGACTACAGATACGCAGTATTTT.